One T cell receptor (beta chain) is described in this entry. The antigen remains unidentified. These data originate in a study of radiotherapy plus CTLA-4 blockade in lung cancer. Sequenced by immunoSEQ multiplex PCR; TCRdb stores in-frame clones only, minus some. The table shows around 30,000 clones, with roughly three quarters occurring only once. Overall study findings and caveats: Radiotherapy plus ipilimumab was followed by expansion in blood of tumor-derived TCR clones.

Germline assignment: CDR1 SGHTA and CDR2 FQGNSA. The CDR3 is 15 amino acids. V shed 3 bases and J 0 bases; nucleotides not matched to a gene: 1. The sample here was peripheral blood, taken from a patient treated with radiotherapy plus ipilimumab. The sequence was collected from a human donor with non-small cell lung cancer that progressed on radiotherapy plus ipilimumab. The V and J genes are TRBV7-2 and TRBJ1-4, with 7 nucleotides matching TRBD1. The CDR3 sequence is CASSLGTATNEKLFF. The CDR3 nucleotides read TGTGCCAGCAGCTTGGGGACAGCAACTAATGAAAAACTGTTTTTT.